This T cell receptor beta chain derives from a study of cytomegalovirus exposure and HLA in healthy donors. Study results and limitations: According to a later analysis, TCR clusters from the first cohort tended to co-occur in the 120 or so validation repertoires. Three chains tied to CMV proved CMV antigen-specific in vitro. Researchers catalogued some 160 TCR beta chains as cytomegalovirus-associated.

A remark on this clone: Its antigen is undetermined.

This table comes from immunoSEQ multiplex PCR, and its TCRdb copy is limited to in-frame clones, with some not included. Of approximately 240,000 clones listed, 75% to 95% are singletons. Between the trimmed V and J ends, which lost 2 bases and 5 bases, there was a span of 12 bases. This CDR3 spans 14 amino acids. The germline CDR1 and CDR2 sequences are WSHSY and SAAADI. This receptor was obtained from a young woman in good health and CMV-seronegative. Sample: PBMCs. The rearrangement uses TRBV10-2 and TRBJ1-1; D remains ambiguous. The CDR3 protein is CASSEGRGYTEAFF. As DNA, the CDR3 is TGCGCCAGCAGTGAGGGACGGGGTTATACTGAAGCTTTCTTT.